This entry describes one TCR beta chain. The table came from immunoSEQ multiplex PCR; TCRdb's copy has only in-frame clones and leaves some out. The sample shows some 350,000 clones, roughly 84% of them seen only once. The treatment is: over 15 received Ad26.COV2.S at low or high dose, single or two shots; roughly five received placebo; per-sample allocation not given. Day 63 following the first vaccine or placebo injection was when the samples were taken. The sample comes from a study of Ad26.COV2.S vaccination and SARS-CoV-2 variants. The ends were cut back, 3 bases at V and 0 bases at J, with 15 bases in the middle. From germline, CDR1 is ENHRY and CDR2 SYGVKD. CDR3 length: 16 amino acids.

This receptor was taken from a person aged 18 to 59 who received the Ad26.COV2.S COVID-19 vaccine or a placebo. Here the sequenced sample was peripheral blood, taken in a trial of Ad26.COV2.S vaccine versus placebo. The rearrangement links TRBV10-3 to TRBJ2-7, with D possibly called TRBD1 or TRBD2 (5 bases each). The CDR3 is CAISDSGISDSYEQYF. The CDR3 DNA reads TGTGCCATCAGTGATTCAGGGATTAGCGACTCCTACGAGCAGTACTTC.